This T cell receptor beta chain was found in a study of shared clonotypes between healthy human individuals. V lost 3 bases, J lost 0 bases, and 7 bases lay in between. The CDR3 is 14 residues long. The germline V gene has CDR1 SGHNT and CDR2 YYREEE (reference sequence). TCRdb keeps only in-frame clones here, not all; method: immunoSEQ multiplex PCR. The sample consists of 450,000 to 500,000 clones, about 85% of them appearing once. Sequencing was performed on PBMCs. The source of this sequence is a woman in her thirties or forties in good health. Some clones in this sample may be carry-over from other donors' samples. The V and J genes are TRBV5-4 and TRBJ1-5; a weak D match, TRBD1 (5 bases). This CDR3 reads CASSSGGSNQPQHF. The CDR3 DNA reads as TGTGCCAGCAGCTCGGGGGGTAGCAATCAGCCCCAGCATTTT.